This T cell receptor beta chain was recorded in a study of shared clonotypes between healthy human individuals. Study-wide points: It was anticipated that sequencing depth would influence how many clonotypes donors shared.

At deep level, the assay was performed. As processed by the authors: Filtering differed for immunoSEQ, which gave only junction sequences without quality scores. Some clones are missing from TCRdb's copy, which holds only in-frame ones; the method was immunoSEQ multiplex PCR. V and J calls and clone size follow that table, whereas D and trimming were derived from the DNA. Of 450,000 to 500,000 clones listed, about 85% were seen once; the top ten hold roughly an eighth. CDR3 length: 14 amino acids. The germline CDR1 and CDR2 sequences are LGHNA and YSLEER. Trimming at V came to 0 bases and at J to 8 bases, leaving 4 bases not matched to a gene. Donors included only healthy HIV-negative adults lacking recent acute infections or vaccinations. As to this clone: Its antigen is undetermined.

Sequences were obtained from PBMCs. This TCR derives from a woman aged 35 to 49 in good health. Some clones in this sample may be carry-over from other donors' samples. V and J are TRBV4-3 and TRBJ1-3; 7 bases line up with TRBD1. This chain's CDR3 is CASSQDRDSHTIYF. CDR3 nucleotide sequence: TGCGCCAGCAGCCAAGATAGGGACAGTCACACCATATATTTT.